A single sample gave rise to the 5 T cell receptor beta chains below, sequenced in a study of T cell clonality in common variable immunodeficiency. The repertoire was sequenced with immunoSEQ multiplex PCR; TCRdb's copy has only in-frame clones and lacks some. The sample contains around 55,000 clones, none of them singletons. The sample taken for sequencing was peripheral blood mononuclear cells. These receptors originate from a person aged 18 to 75 in good health.

This clone has ten or more counts. At one boundary the junction diverges from the germline segment, which might be a read error. The read ends 3 residues early relative to the CDR3; the germline J gene fills the gap. The gene calls are TRBV7-7 and TRBJ2-7; weak D call: TRBD2 (6 bases). Germline assignment: CDR1 SSHAT and CDR2 FNYEAQ (reference sequence). The CDR3 runs to 14 residues. The CDR3 DNA, read in part, is TGTGCTAGCAGCCTCGACGGCAGGGAGGACGAG. Translated: CASSLDGREDE. Given in full, the CDR3 is CASSLDGREDEQYF. The full variable domain, rest sourced from reference TRBV7-7 and TRBJ2-7, is GAGVSQSPRYKVTKRGQDVTLRCDPISSHATLYWYQQALGQGPEFLTYFNYEAQPDKSGLPSDRFSAERPEGSISTLTIQRTEQRDSAMYRCASSLDGREDEQYFGPGTRLTVT.

This clone was counted ten times or more. Read data end 3 residues before the CDR3 end; the end is taken from the germline J gene. This rearrangement joins TRBV19 to TRBJ2-7, with D possibly being TRBD2 (6 bases). CDR3 length equals 15 residues. The germline V gene has CDR1 LNHDA and CDR2 SQIVND (reference sequence). The ends were cut back, 4 bases at V and 5 bases at J, with 18 bases in the middle. The covered CDR3 bases are TGTGCCAGTAGTACCTCCGGGCGGGGTGTGAACGAG. Translation gives CASSTSGRGVNE. The full CDR3 sequence reads CASSTSGRGVNEQYF.

In regard to this clone: Read data end 3 residues before the CDR3 end; the end is taken from the germline J gene. The V and J genes are TRBV11-2 and TRBJ1-6; possible D gene TRBD1, 5 bases. The CDR3 runs 15 residues. The germline CDR1 and CDR2 sequences are SGHAT and FQNNGV. V was pared by 0 bases and J by 10 bases, with 13 bases between. CDR3 DNA (partial): TGTGCCAGCAGCTTAGATGGGGGGGTTGGGTCACCC. Residues: CASSLDGGVGSP. The full CDR3 reads CASSLDGGVGSPLHF.

This clone was seen ten or more times. The DNA read from the CDR3 is TGTGCCAGCAGCCACGATCCGGGACTAGCCTCCTACAATGAG. It encodes CASSHDPGLASYNE. The CDR3, in full, reads CASSHDPGLASYNEQFF. The gene calls are TRBV12-3 or TRBV12-4 and TRBJ2-1; 9 positions match TRBD2. The sequence runs out 3 residues before the end of the CDR3; the remainder is reconstructed from the germline J gene. V trimming: 6 bases; J trimming: 0 bases; junction bases outside the gene matches: 9. This CDR3 contains 17 residues.

This clone was recorded many times. The read finishes 3 residues shy of the CDR3 end, and the germline J gene is used to complete it. The chain has TRBV20-1 and TRBJ1-4; 7 bases line up with TRBD1. CDR1 and CDR2 from the germline V gene are DFQATT and SNEGSKA (reference sequence). The CDR3 runs 14 residues. J gave up 0 bases and V 5 bases, and 3 bases lay outside the gene matches. The CDR3 here is CSAAQGATNEKLFF. CDR3 DNA, as far as it was read: TGCAGTGCTGCCCAGGGGGCAACTAATGAAAAA.